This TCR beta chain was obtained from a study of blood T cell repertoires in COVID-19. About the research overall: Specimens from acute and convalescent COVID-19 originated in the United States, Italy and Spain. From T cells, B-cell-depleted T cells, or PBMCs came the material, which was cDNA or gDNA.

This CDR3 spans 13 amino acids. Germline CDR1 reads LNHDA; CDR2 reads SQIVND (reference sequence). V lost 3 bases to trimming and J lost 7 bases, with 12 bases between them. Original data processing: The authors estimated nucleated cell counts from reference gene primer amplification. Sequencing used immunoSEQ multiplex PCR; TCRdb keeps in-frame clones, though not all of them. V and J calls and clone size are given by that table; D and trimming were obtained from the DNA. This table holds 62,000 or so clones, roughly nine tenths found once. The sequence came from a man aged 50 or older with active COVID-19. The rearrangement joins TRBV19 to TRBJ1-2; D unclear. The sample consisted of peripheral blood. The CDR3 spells CASSITATRGYTF. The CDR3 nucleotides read TGTGCCAGTAGTATTACTGCAACCCGTGGCTACACCTTC.